This T cell receptor (beta chain) was captured by sequencing in a study of T cell responses to AZD1222 COVID-19 vaccine. TCRdb keeps only in-frame clones here, not all; method: immunoSEQ multiplex PCR. The repertoire holds some 140,000 clones, 70% to 90% seen once, with less than 7% in the top ten. This CDR3 is 11 amino acids long. The V end was cut by 10 bases, the J end by 1 base, with 7 bases between. Germline loops: CDR1 ENHRY, CDR2 SYGVKD. The genes are TRBV10-3 and TRBJ1-1; D gene unclear. The sample here was peripheral blood, taken on day 0 of AZD1222 vaccination. The source is an adult in good health. The CDR3 DNA reads TGTGCCAGCGAGGGGAACACTGAAGCTTTCTTT. This translates into CASEGNTEAFF.